These 2 T cell receptor beta chains were all obtained from the same sample, sequenced in a study of blood T cell repertoires in COVID-19. Profiled with immunoSEQ multiplex PCR; TCRdb holds only in-frame clones, not every one. The sample yields hundreds of thousands of clones, 88% seen once. Material for sequencing was peripheral blood. The source is a woman in her seventies with COVID-19, enrolled during active disease.

The CDR3 sequence is CSAKGQGPYEQYF. In DNA form, the CDR3 reads TGCAGTGCCAAGGGACAGGGACCCTACGAGCAGTACTTC. The V and J genes are TRBV29-1 and TRBJ2-7; TRBD1 matches at 9 bases. The germline V gene encodes CDR1 SQVTM and CDR2 ANQGSEA. The CDR3 totals 13 residues.

A single count supports this clone. The chain has TRBV11-2 and TRBJ1-6; possibly TRBD1 for D (6 bases). The CDR3 has 16 amino acids. Trimming took 6 bases from V and 6 from J, leaving 18 bases between them. The V gene's germline CDR1 is SGHAT and CDR2 FQNNGV. CDR3: CASRQGGRGFNSPLHF. CDR3 coding DNA: TGTGCCAGCAGACAAGGGGGGAGGGGGTTTAATTCACCCCTCCACTTT.